The 10 T cell receptor beta chains in this list originate from one sample, sequenced in a study of regulatory T cells in long-lasting Graves disease. Indicated time point: newly diagnosed GD, antithyroid drugs for less than 3 months. Researchers made the TCR library from RNA that was extracted from PBMCs. Combining iRepertoire HTBI primers with Arm-PCR of CDR3 regions, the authors built TCR beta libraries. TCRdb reprocessed the multiplex PCR reads via MiXCR and lists one record per CDR3 protein. Here the sample spans about 540,000 distinct CDR3 sequences, roughly 14% being singletons. The same sample was also used in a study of T cells in Graves' hyperthyroidism and ophthalmopathy.

This sample comprised peripheral blood mononuclear cells (PBMCs), obtained at new diagnosis, from a patient treated with antithyroid drugs. The receptor source for this set is a man aged 25-40 years with Graves disease.

This clonotype was counted between two and nine times. The CDR3 coding sequence is TGTGCCAGCAGCTTTGGGCAGGTCACCGGGGAGCTGTTTTTT. It translates to CASSFGQVTGELFF. The rearrangement uses TRBV7-9 and TRBJ2-2; D gene unclear. Germline CDR1 reads SEHNR; CDR2 reads FQNEAQ (reference sequence). V lost 3 bases and J lost 4, with 9 bases in between. The CDR3 has 14 residues.

About this clonotype: A much larger clone sits a single nucleotide away, making a read error possible. The V call is TRBV7-8, the J call TRBJ2-3; D unclear. CDR1 is SGHVS and CDR2 is FQNEAQ in the germline V gene. The CDR3 is 16 amino acids. DNA for the CDR3: TGTGCCAGCAGCCCATCCAGACTTGCTGTCACAGATTCGCAGTATTTT. This codes for CASSPSRLAVTDSQYF.

With respect to this clonotype: A junction end diverges from the germline sequence, so it may reflect a read error. The chain couples TRBV7-3 to TRBJ2-3; the D is unclear. The CDR3 sequence is 14 residues long. CDR1 SGHTA and CDR2 FQGTGA come from the germline V gene. Here the CDR3 reads CASSLTSSTDTRYF. CDR3 DNA sequence: TGTGCCAGCAGCTTAACTTCGAGCACAGATACGCGGTATTTT.

The V call is TRBV29-1, the J call TRBJ2-7, with D possibly being TRBD1 (7 bases). The CDR3 covers 15 residues. CDR1 SQVTM and CDR2 ANQGSEA come from the germline V gene. The V end was cut by 0 bases, the J end by 3 bases, with 15 bases between. This CDR3 reads CSVEERQGEDYEQYF. In DNA, the CDR3 is TGCAGCGTTGAAGAAAGGCAGGGGGAGGACTACGAGCAGTACTTC.

Note on this clonotype: The junction and the germline gene differ at one end; a read error may be behind it. The V call is TRBV12-3 or TRBV12-4, the J call TRBJ2-1; the D gene is possibly TRBD1 (6 bases). This CDR3 spans 12 amino acids. CDR3 region: CASSLDRAIPLF. DNA of the CDR3: TGTGCCAGCAGTTTAGACAGGGCCATCCCGCTCTTC.

This clonotype was seen repeatedly, ten times or more. The chain employs TRBV7-2 and TRBJ2-1, with 8 bases lining up with TRBD2. V lost 2 bases to trimming and J lost 6 bases; unmatched junction nucleotides: 12. CDR3 length equals 17 residues. CDR1 is SGHTA and CDR2 is FQGNSA in the germline V gene. CDR3 bases: TGTGCCAGCAGCTTATCGGGGACTAGTCTTTTCGGCAATGAGCAGTTCTTC. Its translation is CASSLSGTSLFGNEQFF.

This clonotype was found a few times. The chain employs TRBV2 and TRBJ1-3; TRBD1 is a possible D gene (5 bases). CDR1 is SNHLY and CDR2 is FYNNEI in the germline V gene. The CDR3 is 17 amino acids. Trimming took 5 bases from V and 0 from J, leaving 17 bases between them. As DNA, the CDR3 is TGTGCCAGCAGTACCGGTGCTGGGGCGATCTCTGGAAACACCATATATTTT. This encodes CASSTGAGAISGNTIYF. The full variable domain, with the rest looked up from reference TRBV2 and TRBJ1-3, is EPEVTQTPSHQVTQMGQEVILRCVPISNHLYFYWYRQILGQKVEFLVSFYNNEISEKSEIFDDQFSVERPDGSNFTLKIRSTKLEDSAMYFCASSTGAGAISGNTIYFGEGSWLTVV.

This clonotype was seen at least ten times. V usage is TRBV24-1 and J usage is TRBJ2-1; D may be TRBD2 (6 bases). Trimming removed 1 base at V and 3 bases at J, with 12 bases between. Per the germline V gene, CDR1 is KGHDR and CDR2 is SFDVKD. The CDR3 is made up of 16 amino acids. CDR3 DNA: TGTGCCACCAGTGATTTTGGGCGGGATGACTACAATGAGCAGTTCTTC. This encodes CATSDFGRDDYNEQFF.

The J gene is TRBJ2-1, the V gene TRBV20-1, with 10 bases matching TRBD2. The CDR3 spans 13 residues. Germline loops: CDR1 DFQATT, CDR2 SNEGSKA (reference sequence). With V trimmed by 5 bases and J by 12 bases, 10 bases remained unmatched. This CDR3 reads CSAPGTSASAQFF. As DNA, the CDR3 is TGCAGTGCTCCCGGGACTAGCGCGTCTGCGCAGTTCTTC.

This clonotype was counted only a few times. The rearrangement uses TRBV29-1 and TRBJ1-2, with 10 nucleotides matching TRBD1. The germline V gene encodes CDR1 SQVTM and CDR2 ANQGSEA. The J segment lost 5 bases and the V segment lost 4 bases, leaving 4 bases of the junction unmatched. The CDR3 has 13 amino acids. In DNA form, the CDR3 reads TGCAGCGTTGGACAGGGGGCTGGGTATGGCTACACCTTC. Protein: CSVGQGAGYGYTF. The complete variable domain, with remaining parts taken from reference TRBV29-1 and TRBJ1-2, reads SAVISQKPSRDICQRGTSLTIQCQVDSQVTMMFWYRQQPGQSLTLIATANQGSEATYESGFVIDKFPISRPNLTFSTLTVSNMSPEDSSIYLCSVGQGAGYGYTFGSGTRLTVV.